This T cell receptor beta chain was recovered during a study of blood T cells in healthy people across ages. Overall study: Template-switching capture recovered about one barcoded beta molecule per two T cells. Study results and caveats: Age brought a roughly linear fall in TCR beta diversity measured per million T cells.

A second roughly 6 to 11 cycle PCR used barcoded and J-beta primers. TCRdb re-analysed the 5' RACE reads in MiXCR, keeping a single row per CDR3 protein. The sample holds about 780,000 distinct CDR3 sequences, 35% to 50% seen once. Germline V lookup: CDR1 MDHEN, CDR2 SYDVKM. The CDR3 has 18 residues. Researchers isolated at least 7 million PBMCs per sample. At least 6 micrograms of total RNA were extracted per sample. To note about this clonotype: The antigen is not known. At one end the junction does not follow the germline gene, possibly because of a read error.

The sequence was obtained from a man at least 80 years old in good health. V gene TRBV28 combines with J gene TRBJ2-5, with TRBD1 matching 8 bases. The source material was blood. CDR3 in DNA: TGTGCCAGCGGTTTATCCAGGGGGCCGGGGACCTTTGAGTATGAGCAGTACTTC. Translating gives CASGLSRGPGTFEYEQYF.